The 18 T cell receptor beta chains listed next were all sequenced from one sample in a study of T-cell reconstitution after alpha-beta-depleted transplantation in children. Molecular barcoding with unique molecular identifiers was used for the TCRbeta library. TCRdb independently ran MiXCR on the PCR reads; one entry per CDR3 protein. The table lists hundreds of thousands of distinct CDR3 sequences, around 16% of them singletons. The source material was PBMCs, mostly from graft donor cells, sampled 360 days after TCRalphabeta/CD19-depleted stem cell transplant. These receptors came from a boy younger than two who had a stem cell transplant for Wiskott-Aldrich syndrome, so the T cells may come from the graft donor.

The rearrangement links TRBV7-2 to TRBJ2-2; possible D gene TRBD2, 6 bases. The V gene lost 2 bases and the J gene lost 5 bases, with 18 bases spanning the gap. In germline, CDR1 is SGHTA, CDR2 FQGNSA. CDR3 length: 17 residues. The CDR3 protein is CASSLRARLGGTGELFF. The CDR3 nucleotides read TGTGCCAGCAGCTTAAGAGCCCGGCTAGGAGGGACCGGGGAGCTGTTTTTT.

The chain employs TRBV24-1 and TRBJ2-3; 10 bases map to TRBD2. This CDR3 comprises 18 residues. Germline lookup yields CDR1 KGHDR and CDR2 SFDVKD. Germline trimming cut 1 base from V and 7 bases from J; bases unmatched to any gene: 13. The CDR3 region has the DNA TGTGCCACCAGTGATTTCAGGACTAGCGGAAGGTCCCCTAATACGCAGTATTTT. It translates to CATSDFRTSGRSPNTQYF.

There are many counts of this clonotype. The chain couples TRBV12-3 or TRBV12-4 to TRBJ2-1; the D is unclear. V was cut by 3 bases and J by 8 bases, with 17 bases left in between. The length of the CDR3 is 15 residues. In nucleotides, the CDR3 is TGTGCCAGCAGTTTGCTCCGTCCACTATCATATGAGCAGTTCTTC. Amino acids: CASSLLRPLSYEQFF.

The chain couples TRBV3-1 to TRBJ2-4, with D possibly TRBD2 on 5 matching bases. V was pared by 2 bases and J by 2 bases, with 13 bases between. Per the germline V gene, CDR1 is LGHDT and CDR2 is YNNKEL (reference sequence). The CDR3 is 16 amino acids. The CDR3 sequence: CASSQTPDYTKNIQYF. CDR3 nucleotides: TGTGCCAGCAGCCAAACACCAGACTACACCAAAAACATTCAGTACTTC. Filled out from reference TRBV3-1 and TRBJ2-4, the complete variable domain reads DTAVSQTPKYLVTQMGNDKSIKCEQNLGHDTMYWYKQDSKKFLKIMFSYNNKELIINETVPNRFSPKSPDKAHLNLHINSLELGDSAVYFCASSQTPDYTKNIQYFGAGTRLSVL.

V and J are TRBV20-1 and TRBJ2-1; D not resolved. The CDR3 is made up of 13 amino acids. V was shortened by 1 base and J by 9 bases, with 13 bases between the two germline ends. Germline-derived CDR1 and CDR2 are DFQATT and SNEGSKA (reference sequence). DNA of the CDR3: TGCAGTGCTAGAGCCCCATGGGATGTTGAGCAGTTCTTC. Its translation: CSARAPWDVEQFF.

For the CDR3, the DNA is TGCAGCGTTTTACTCACTAGCCCCTACAATGAGCAGTTCTTC. This gives the protein CSVLLTSPYNEQFF. The chain carries TRBV29-1 and TRBJ2-1, with D perhaps TRBD2 (6 bases). Germline V lookup: CDR1 SQVTM, CDR2 ANQGSEA. Trimming removed 5 bases from V and 2 bases from J, with 13 bases in between. The length of the CDR3 is 14 residues.

The CDR3 sequence is CATSERDSYNEQFF. DNA of the CDR3: TGTGCCACCAGTGAGAGGGACTCTTACAATGAGCAGTTCTTC. V and J are TRBV24-1 and TRBJ2-1; D is possibly TRBD2 (6 bases). V lost 4 bases and J 4 bases, leaving 10 bases between the germline ends. The CDR3 loop spans 14 amino acids. CDR1 KGHDR and CDR2 SFDVKD come from the germline V gene.

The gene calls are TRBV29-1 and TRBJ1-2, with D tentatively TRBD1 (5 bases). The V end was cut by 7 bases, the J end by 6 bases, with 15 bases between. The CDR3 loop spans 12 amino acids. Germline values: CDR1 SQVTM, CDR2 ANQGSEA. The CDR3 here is CSAREIKDGYTF. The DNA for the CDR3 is TGCAGCGCCAGGGAGATAAAGGATGGCTACACCTTC. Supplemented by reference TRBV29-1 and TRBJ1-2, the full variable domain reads SAVISQKPSRDICQRGTSLTIQCQVDSQVTMMFWYRQQPGQSLTLIATANQGSEATYESGFVIDKFPISRPNLTFSTLTVSNMSPEDSSIYLCSAREIKDGYTFGSGTRLTVV.

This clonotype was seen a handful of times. CDR3 protein: CASSFGEGEASTDTQYF. The CDR3 DNA reads TGTGCCAGCAGCTTCGGGGAGGGGGAGGCTAGCACAGATACGCAGTATTTT. The rearrangement joins TRBV7-8 to TRBJ2-3, with D perhaps matching TRBD2 (7 bases). Germline-derived CDR1 and CDR2 are SGHVS and FQNEAQ. Deletions cut 3 bases from V and 0 bases from J, with 16 bases between. CDR3 length equals 17 residues.

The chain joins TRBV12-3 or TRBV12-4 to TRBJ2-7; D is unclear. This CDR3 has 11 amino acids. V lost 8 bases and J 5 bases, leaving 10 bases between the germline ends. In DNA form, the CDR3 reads TGTGCCAGCGTTTCCTTGGACGAGCAGTACTTC. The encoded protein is CASVSLDEQYF.

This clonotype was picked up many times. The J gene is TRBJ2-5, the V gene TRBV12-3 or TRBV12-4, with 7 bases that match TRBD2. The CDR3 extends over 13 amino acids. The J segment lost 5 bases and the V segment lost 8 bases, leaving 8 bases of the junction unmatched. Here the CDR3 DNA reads TGTGCCAGCTCATCCGGGAGGAGGGAGACCCAGTACTTC. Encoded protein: CASSSGRRETQYF.

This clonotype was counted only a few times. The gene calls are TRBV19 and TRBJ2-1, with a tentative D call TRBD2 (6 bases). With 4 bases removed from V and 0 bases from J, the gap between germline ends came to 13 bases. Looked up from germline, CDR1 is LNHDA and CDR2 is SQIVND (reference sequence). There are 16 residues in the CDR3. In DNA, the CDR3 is TGTGCCAGTAGTAGCTGGGACTCCTTCTCCTACAATGAGCAGTTCTTC. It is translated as CASSSWDSFSYNEQFF.

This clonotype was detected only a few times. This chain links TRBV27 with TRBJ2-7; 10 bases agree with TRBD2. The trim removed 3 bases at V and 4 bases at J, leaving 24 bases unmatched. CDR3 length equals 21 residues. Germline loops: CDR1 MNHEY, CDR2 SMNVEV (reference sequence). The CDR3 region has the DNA TGTGCCAGCAGTTTCGGGCTAGCGGGAGTTTCGGGTCGTCGGGTGCCTTACGAGCAGTACTTC. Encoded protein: CASSFGLAGVSGRRVPYEQYF.

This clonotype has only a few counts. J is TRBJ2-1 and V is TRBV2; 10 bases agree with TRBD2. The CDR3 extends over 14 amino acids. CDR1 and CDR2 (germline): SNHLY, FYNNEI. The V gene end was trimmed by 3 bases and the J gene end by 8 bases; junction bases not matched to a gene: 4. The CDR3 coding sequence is TGTGCCAGCAGTGATACTAGCGGGATCGATGAGCAGTTCTTC. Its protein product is CASSDTSGIDEQFF.

The CDR3 is CASGNRAYTEAFF. The CDR3 DNA reads as TGTGCCAGCGGCAACAGAGCCTACACTGAAGCTTTCTTT. This chain connects TRBV2 to TRBJ1-1, with D hard to call. Germline V lookup: CDR1 SNHLY, CDR2 FYNNEI. The CDR3 is 13 residues long. The V end was cut by 8 bases, the J end by 3 bases, with 13 bases between.

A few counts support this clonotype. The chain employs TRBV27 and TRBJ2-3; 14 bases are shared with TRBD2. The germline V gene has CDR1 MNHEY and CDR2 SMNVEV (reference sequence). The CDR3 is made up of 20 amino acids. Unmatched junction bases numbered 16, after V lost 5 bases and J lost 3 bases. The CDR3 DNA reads TGTGCCAGCAGTCGATCCCGGGGACTAGCGGGAGAGGGTATTACAGATACGCAGTATTTT. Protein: CASSRSRGLAGEGITDTQYF.

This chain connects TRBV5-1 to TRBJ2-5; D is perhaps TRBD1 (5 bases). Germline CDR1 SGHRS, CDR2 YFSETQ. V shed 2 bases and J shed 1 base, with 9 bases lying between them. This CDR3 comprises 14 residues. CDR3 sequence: CASSFQGPQETQYF. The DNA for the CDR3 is TGCGCCAGCAGCTTTCAGGGTCCCCAAGAGACCCAGTACTTC. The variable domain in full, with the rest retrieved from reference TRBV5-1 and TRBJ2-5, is KAGVTQTPRYLIKTRGQQVTLSCSPISGHRSVSWYQQTPGQGLQFLFEYFSETQRNKGNFPGRFSGRQFSNSRSEMNVSTLELGDSALYLCASSFQGPQETQYFGPGTRLLVL.

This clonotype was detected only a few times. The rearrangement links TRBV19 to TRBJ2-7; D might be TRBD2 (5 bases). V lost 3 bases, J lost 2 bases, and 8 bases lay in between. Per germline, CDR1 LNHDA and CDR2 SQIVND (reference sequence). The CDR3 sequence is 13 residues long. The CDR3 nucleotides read TGTGCCAGTAGTATGGGAGAGACCTACGAGCAGTACTTC. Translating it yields CASSMGETYEQYF.